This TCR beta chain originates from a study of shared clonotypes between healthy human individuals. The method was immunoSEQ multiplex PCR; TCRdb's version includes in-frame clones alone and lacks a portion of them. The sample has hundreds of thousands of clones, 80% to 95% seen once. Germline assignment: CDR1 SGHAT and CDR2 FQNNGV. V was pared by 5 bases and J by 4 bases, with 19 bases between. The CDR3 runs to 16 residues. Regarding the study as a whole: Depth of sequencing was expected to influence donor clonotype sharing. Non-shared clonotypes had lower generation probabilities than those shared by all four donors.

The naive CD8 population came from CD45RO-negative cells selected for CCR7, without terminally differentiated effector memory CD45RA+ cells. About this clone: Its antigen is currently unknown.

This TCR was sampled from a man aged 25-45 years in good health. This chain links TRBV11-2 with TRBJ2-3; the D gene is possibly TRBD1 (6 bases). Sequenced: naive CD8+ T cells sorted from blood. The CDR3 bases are TGTGCCAGCAGCCCGGGCAGGGTAGGGGGACCAGATACGCAGTATTTT. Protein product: CASSPGRVGGPDTQYF. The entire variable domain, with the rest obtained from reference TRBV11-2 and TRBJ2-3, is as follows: EAGVAQSPRYKIIEKRQSVAFWCNPISGHATLYWYQQILGQGPKLLIQFQNNGVVDDSQLPKDRFSAERLKGVDSTLKIQPAKLEDSAVYLCASSPGRVGGPDTQYFGPGTRLTVL.